This paragraph covers one T cell receptor (beta chain) sequence. This entry is derived from a study of T cell changes during pregnancy in multiple sclerosis. Profiling relied on immunoSEQ multiplex PCR, and the TCRdb table lists in-frame clones only, not all of them. This table holds 30,000 to 35,000 clones, approximately 86% found once. Germline trimming cut 8 bases from V and 2 bases from J; bases unmatched to any gene: 11. The CDR3 contains 16 residues. Germline V gives CDR1 MGHDK, CDR2 SYGVNS. This chain links TRBV25-1 with TRBJ2-2; 7 positions agree with TRBD2. The source material was CD8+ T cells from peripheral blood mononuclear cells, sampled in the first trimester of pregnancy. This TCR derives from a female donor with multiple sclerosis, enrolled in a pregnancy study. Here the CDR3 DNA reads TGTGCCAGCTCCCGGAGTCTAGCGGCAAACACCGGGGAGCTGTTTTTT. This codes for CASSRSLAANTGELFF.